This TCR beta chain was sequenced for a study of lymphopenia after photon versus proton radiotherapy. Broader study findings: Only patients who died were analyzed for survival; proton advantage is unproven.

CDR3 length equals 14 residues. Trimming removed 3 bases from V and 6 bases from J; junction bases left unmatched: 6. The germline gives CDR1 MNHNY, CDR2 SVGAGI (reference sequence). Remarks on this clone: As yet, its antigen is unknown.

TCRdb's copy holds only in-frame clones and misses some; the assay was immunoSEQ multiplex PCR. The data contain over 50,000 clones, around 88% of them singletons. The sequences come from peripheral blood, collected from a patient treated with photon-based radiotherapy. The chain employs TRBV6-6 and TRBJ1-2, with 8 bases that match TRBD1. The sequence was collected from a man in his forties with gastric cancer. CDR3 loop: CASSYGQGLDGYTF. CDR3 sequence (DNA): TGTGCCAGCAGTTATGGACAGGGTCTCGATGGCTACACCTTC.